This TCR beta chain comes out of a study of blood T cell repertoires in COVID-19. For the study at large: Acute-phase and convalescent COVID-19 samples originated in the United States, Italy and Spain. The analysed material was cDNA or gDNA that came from T cells, B-cell-depleted T cells, or PBMCs.

Researchers sorted participants into cohorts using their self-reported clinical history. With 5 bases removed from V and 8 bases from J, the gap between germline ends came to 16 bases. Germline CDR1 SGDLS, CDR2 YYNGEE. This CDR3 region has 13 residues. Study processing details: Amplification from reference gene primers served as the basis for estimated nucleated cell counts. TCRdb keeps only in-frame clones here, not all; method: immunoSEQ multiplex PCR. The DNA gave D and trimming, while V, J and clone size come from that table. Of about 250,000 clones listed, approximately 84% are singletons. The chain carries TRBV9 and TRBJ1-2; D gene uncertain. Input material: PBMCs or T cells enriched from blood (not recorded which). This sequence originates from a man in his forties or fifties who had recovered from COVID-19. CDR3 nucleotide sequence: TGTGCCAGCAGTAAAAATGAGGGCGAGGGCTACACCTTC. The encoded protein is CASSKNEGEGYTF. The whole variable domain, filled in from reference TRBV9 and TRBJ1-2, reads DSGVTQTPKHLITATGQRVTLRCSPRSGDLSVYWYQQSLDQGLQFLIQYYNGEERAKGNILERFSAQQFPDLHSELNLSSLELGDSALYFCASSKNEGEGYTFGSGTRLTVV.